This T cell receptor beta chain was observed in a study of shared clonotypes between healthy human individuals. Libraries were prepared by immunoSEQ multiplex PCR; TCRdb keeps only in-frame clonotypes and omits some of them. Among roughly 2.2 million clones listed, around 93% were seen once. Trimming shortened V by 0 bases and J by 1 base, and 14 bases separated the two germline ends. The CDR3 length is 17 residues. Germline lookup yields CDR1 SGDLS and CDR2 YYNGEE. The V and J genes are TRBV9 and TRBJ2-4; D is perhaps TRBD2 (5 bases). This clonotype was sampled from a man younger than 35 in good health. Some clones in this sample may be carry-over from other donors' samples. Sequenced material: naive CD4+ T cells from PBMCs. Sample subset: CD45RA+ positively selected. The CDR3 reads CASSVVVGDGAKNIQYF. The CDR3 coding sequence is TGTGCCAGCAGCGTAGTTGTGGGAGACGGGGCCAAAAACATTCAGTACTTC.